This T cell receptor (beta chain) derives from a study of T cells in narcolepsy. In the study overall: Enrolled donors included narcolepsy type 1 or type 2 patients and healthy controls. Whole-study findings and limits: Comparing one patient's CSF and blood CD4+ clonotypes highlighted HCRT- and TRIB2-specific autoreactive clonotypes. Autoreactive clone sequences were missing from some blood memory CD4+ repertoires.

As concerns this clone: Its specificity is not known. A junction end diverges from the germline sequence, so it may reflect a read error.

Germline loops: CDR1 SEHNR, CDR2 FQNEAQ (reference sequence). The CDR3 totals 14 residues. The protocol was immunoSEQ multiplex PCR, while the TCRdb copy is restricted to in-frame clones and leaves out a portion. The data show roughly 20,000 clones, with 80% to 90% seen just once and about 0.77% held by the top ten. The sequencing input was memory (CD45RA-) CD4+ T cells from blood. The source of this sequence is a human donor in good health. The chain couples TRBV7-9 to TRBJ2-5; D remains ambiguous. This CDR3 reads CAGSLARDQETQYF. As DNA, the CDR3 is TGTGCCGGCAGCTTAGCTAGGGACCAAGAGACCCAGTACTTC.